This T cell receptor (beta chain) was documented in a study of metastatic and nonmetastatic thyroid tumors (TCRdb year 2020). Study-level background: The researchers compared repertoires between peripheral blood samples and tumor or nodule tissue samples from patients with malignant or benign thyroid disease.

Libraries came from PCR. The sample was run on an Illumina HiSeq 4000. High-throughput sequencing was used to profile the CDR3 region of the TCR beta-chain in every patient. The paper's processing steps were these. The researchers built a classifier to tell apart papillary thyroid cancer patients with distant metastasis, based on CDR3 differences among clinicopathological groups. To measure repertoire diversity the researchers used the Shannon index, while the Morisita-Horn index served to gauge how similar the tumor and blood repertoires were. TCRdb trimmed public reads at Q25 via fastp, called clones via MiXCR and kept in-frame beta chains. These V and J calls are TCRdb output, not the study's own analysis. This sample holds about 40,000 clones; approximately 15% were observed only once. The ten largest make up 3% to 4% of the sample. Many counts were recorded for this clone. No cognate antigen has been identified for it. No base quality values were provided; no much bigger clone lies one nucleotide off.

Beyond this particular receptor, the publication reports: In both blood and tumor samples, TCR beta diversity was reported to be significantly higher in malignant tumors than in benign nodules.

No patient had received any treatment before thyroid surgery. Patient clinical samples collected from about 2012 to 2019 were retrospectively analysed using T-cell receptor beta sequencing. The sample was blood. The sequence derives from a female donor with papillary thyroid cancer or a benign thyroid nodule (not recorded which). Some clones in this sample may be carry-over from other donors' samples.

At the DNA level, the sequence is TGTGCCAGCAGCGTAGGGGGAAAGGGGCCAAGCTCTGGGGCCAACGTCCTGACTTTC. Translation gives CASSVGGKGPSSGANVLTF. The sequence links TRBV9 to TRBJ2-6; the D region possibly corresponds to TRBD1 (5 bases align). V sheds 0 bases and J sheds 0 bases, leaving 16 bases between their ends. Reading from cysteine to phenylalanine, the CDR3 counts 19 amino acids. Just CDR3 DNA is preserved here, 57 bases in frame from base 1. Reading the germline V gene gives CDR1 SGDLS and CDR2 YYNGEE. With the portions outside the CDR3 filled from the reference TRBV9 and TRBJ2-6 genes, the complete variable region becomes DSGVTQTPKHLITATGQRVTLRCSPRSGDLSVYWYQQSLDQGLQFLIQYYNGEERAKGNILERFSAQQFPDLHSELNLSSLELGDSALYFCASSVGGKGPSSGANVLTFGAGSRLTVL.